This passage covers 27 T cell receptor beta chains from one sample sequenced in a study of PD-L1 blockade in urothelial cancer. The time point denotes: pretreatment peripheral blood. Sequencing was performed with immunoSEQ multiplex PCR; in TCRdb, only in-frame clones are kept and a portion is missing. The table has tens of thousands of clones, approximately 86% seen once. The input for sequencing was PBMCs, taken around atezolizumab (anti-PD-L1) treatment. The receptors here all came from a man aged 40-50 years with urothelial cancer.

The chain uses TRBV27 and TRBJ2-7, with 7 bases lining up with TRBD1. CDR1 and CDR2 (germline): MNHEY, SMNVEV (reference sequence). CDR3 size: 22 residues. V gave up 3 bases and J gave up 2 bases; unmatched junction bases: 28. The CDR3 DNA sequence: TGTGCCAGCAGTTTTTTCATGGCCTCCACCGGGACAGTCGGATATCCGGCCTACGAGCAGTACTTC. Its translation: CASSFFMASTGTVGYPAYEQYF.

The J gene is TRBJ2-1, the V gene TRBV30; 7 nucleotides agree with TRBD2. The CDR3 runs 13 residues. J lost 6 bases, V lost 2 bases, and 4 bases had no gene match. Per germline, CDR1 GTSNPN and CDR2 SVGIG (reference sequence). The CDR3 loop reads CAWSRGTTNEQFF. CDR3 coding DNA: TGTGCCTGGAGTCGGGGGACTACCAATGAGCAGTTCTTC. Looking up the rest from reference TRBV30 and TRBJ2-1 gives the full variable domain: SQTIHQWPATLVQPVGSPLSLECTVEGTSNPNLYWYRQAAGRGLQLLFYSVGIGQISSEVPQNLSASRPQDRQFILSSKKLLLSDSGFYLCAWSRGTTNEQFFGPGTRLTVL.

The chain combines TRBV28 with TRBJ1-2, with 7 bases fitting TRBD1. There are 11 residues in the CDR3. Looked up from germline, CDR1 is MDHEN and CDR2 is SYDVKM. V shed 8 bases and J 4 bases; nucleotides not matched to a gene: 1. The CDR3 here is CASGTAYGYTF. The CDR3, as DNA: TGTGCCAGCGGGACAGCCTATGGCTACACCTTC.

The chain recombines TRBV4-1 with TRBJ2-3; D gene unclear. With 4 bases removed from V and 0 bases from J, the gap between germline ends came to 11 bases. This CDR3 is built from 15 residues. Germline V CDR1 and CDR2: MGHRA, YSYEKL. CDR3 in amino acids: CASSPSPRSTDTQYF. CDR3 in DNA: TGCGCCAGCAGCCCCTCCCCCAGGAGCACAGATACGCAGTATTTT.

CDR3 residues: CATSRISDSTDTQYF. The CDR3 nucleotides are TGTGCCACCAGCAGAATTAGCGACAGCACAGATACGCAGTATTTT. The J gene is TRBJ2-3, the V gene TRBV15, with TRBD2 as a possible D gene (5 bases). This CDR3 is 15 amino acids long. Germline V gene data show CDR1 as LNHNV and CDR2 as YYDKDF (reference sequence). The V end lost 2 bases, the J end lost 0 bases, and 9 bases lay between the germline ends.

The genes are TRBV2 and TRBJ2-7; 11 nucleotides align to TRBD2. Germline V gives CDR1 SNHLY, CDR2 FYNNEI. The CDR3 spans 17 residues. The junction had 10 bases not matched to a gene; V was cut back by 2 bases and J by 4 bases. DNA of the CDR3: TGTGCCAGCAGTGAAAGACTAGCGGGGAACTCAAATTACGAGCAGTACTTC. Translated: CASSERLAGNSNYEQYF.

V usage is TRBV2 and J usage is TRBJ1-1; D ambiguous. CDR3 length equals 12 residues. Trimming stripped 7 bases from V and 2 bases from J, with 8 bases between. The germline V gene encodes CDR1 SNHLY and CDR2 FYNNEI. CDR3 sequence (DNA): TGTGCCAGCAAAGGAGGCAACACTGAAGCTTTCTTT. Translated, it gives CASKGGNTEAFF.

The chain carries TRBV4-1 and TRBJ2-2; D is uncertain. CDR1 MGHRA and CDR2 YSYEKL come from the germline V gene. V dropped 4 bases and J dropped 1 base, with 13 bases sitting between them. CDR3 length equals 16 residues. The CDR3 DNA reads TGCGCCAGCAGCCCCCGGTGGGCAGGGAACACCGGGGAGCTGTTTTTT. Amino acids: CASSPRWAGNTGELFF.

V and J are TRBV6-1 and TRBJ2-1, with 10 positions matching TRBD2. This CDR3 is 15 amino acids long. V was clipped by 7 bases and J by 4 bases; unmatched bases: 7. Germline CDR1 reads MNHNS; CDR2 reads SASEGT. CDR3 bases: TGTGCCAGCACCCCCGGGACTAGCGAGTACAATGAGCAGTTCTTC. It yields the protein CASTPGTSEYNEQFF.

The chain couples TRBV18 to TRBJ1-1; D is unresolved. The CDR3 is 14 amino acids. V lost 3 bases and J 1 base, leaving 9 bases between the germline ends. The germline CDR1 and CDR2 sequences are KGHSH and LQKENI. The CDR3 protein is CASSPRAENTEAFF. CDR3 DNA: TGTGCCAGCTCACCGAGGGCAGAGAACACTGAAGCTTTCTTT.

The chain recombines TRBV6-5 with TRBJ2-5; 7 nucleotides match TRBD2. Germline-derived CDR1 and CDR2 are MNHEY and SVGAGI. This CDR3 has 13 amino acids. V trimming: 5 bases; J trimming: 9 bases; junction bases outside the gene matches: 9. The CDR3 region is CASSNGGTFAQYF. In DNA, the CDR3 is TGTGCCAGCAGTAACGGGGGGACTTTTGCCCAGTACTTC.

V is TRBV27 and J is TRBJ2-1, with unresolved D. V lost 5 bases and J lost 8, with 13 bases in between. Germline loops: CDR1 MNHEY, CDR2 SMNVEV (reference sequence). This CDR3 comprises 13 residues. The CDR3 sequence: CASSTYLVDEQFF. CDR3 DNA sequence: TGTGCCAGCAGTACTTACCTAGTTGATGAGCAGTTCTTC.

The CDR3, as DNA: TGTGCCAGCAGCCCCAGGACTAGCGGAGGGACCTACGAGCAGTACTTC. Translating gives CASSPRTSGGTYEQYF. The chain combines TRBV4-2 with TRBJ2-7; 10 nucleotides line up with TRBD2. There are 16 residues in the CDR3. Germline CDR1 LGHNA, CDR2 YNFKEQ. V gave up 4 bases and J gave up 2 bases; unmatched junction bases: 8.

The rearrangement uses TRBV11-2 and TRBJ1-2, with 8 bases fitting TRBD1. The germline V gene encodes CDR1 SGHAT and CDR2 FQNNGV. The J segment lost 5 bases and the V segment lost 5 bases, leaving 4 bases of the junction unmatched. The length of the CDR3 is 13 residues. The CDR3 loop is CASSPQGDYGYTF. The CDR3 nucleotides read TGTGCCAGCAGCCCACAGGGGGATTATGGCTACACCTTC.

The chain combines TRBV5-1 with TRBJ2-7, with a possible D match to TRBD2 (6 bases). Germline loops: CDR1 SGHRS, CDR2 YFSETQ. With 2 bases removed from V and 4 bases from J, the gap between germline ends came to 16 bases. The CDR3 covers 15 residues. Written as DNA, the CDR3 is TGCGCCAGCAGCTTACAAGGTGGAGGGGCTTACGAGCAGTACTTC. Translation: CASSLQGGGAYEQYF. Drawing the rest from reference TRBV5-1 and TRBJ2-7, the complete variable domain is KAGVTQTPRYLIKTRGQQVTLSCSPISGHRSVSWYQQTPGQGLQFLFEYFSETQRNKGNFPGRFSGRQFSNSRSEMNVSTLELGDSALYLCASSLQGGGAYEQYFGPGTRLTVT.

This rearrangement joins TRBV9 to TRBJ2-3, with 7 nucleotides matching TRBD1. V was pared by 1 base and J by 9 bases, with 2 bases of the junction left unmatched. This CDR3 has 12 amino acids. Germline V gene sequence: CDR1 SGDLS, CDR2 YYNGEE. The chain's CDR3 is CASSVPGQTQYF. Here the CDR3 DNA reads TGTGCCAGCAGCGTACCGGGACAGACGCAGTATTTT.

The rearrangement joins TRBV4-1 to TRBJ2-5; D possibly corresponds to TRBD1 (5 bases). Trimming pared 0 bases from V and 5 bases from J, leaving 19 bases between. Germline V CDR1 and CDR2: MGHRA, YSYEKL. The CDR3 runs to 17 residues. In nucleotides, the CDR3 is TGCGCCAGCAGCCAAGATCAAAGGGGCCGTGGCATGGAGACCCAGTACTTC. This sequence encodes CASSQDQRGRGMETQYF.

The V and J genes are TRBV11-3 and TRBJ1-5; TRBD1 agrees at 7 bases. Germline CDR1 reads SGHNT; CDR2 reads YENEEA. The CDR3 covers 17 residues. The J segment lost 5 bases and the V segment lost 5 bases, leaving 15 bases of the junction unmatched. The CDR3 region is CASSPSRGSSGHQPQHF. The CDR3 coding sequence is TGTGCCAGCAGCCCGAGCAGGGGGTCATCGGGGCATCAGCCCCAGCATTTT.

The rearrangement links TRBV30 to TRBJ1-5; 8 positions agree with TRBD1. In germline, CDR1 is GTSNPN, CDR2 SVGIG (reference sequence). The J segment lost 2 bases and the V segment lost 2 bases, leaving 8 bases of the junction unmatched. CDR3 length: 16 residues. CDR3: CAWSLPQGAGNQPQHF. Here the CDR3 DNA reads TGTGCCTGGAGTCTTCCCCAGGGGGCAGGCAATCAGCCCCAGCATTTT.

V gene TRBV13 combines with J gene TRBJ1-4; possibly TRBD1 for D (5 bases). This CDR3 contains 19 residues. The germline V and J ends were trimmed by 2 bases and 6 bases, with 25 bases remaining between them. Germline assignment: CDR1 PRHDT and CDR2 FYEKMQ (reference sequence). CDR3 nucleotides: TGTGCCAGCAGCTTAACGGTGGGGCACCACCCGTCAAGTGATGAAAAACTGTTTTTT. Encoded protein: CASSLTVGHHPSSDEKLFF.

The CDR3 DNA is TGTGCCAGCAGCGAGGAGGGGTCATGCGAGTTCTTC. Protein product: CASSEEGSCEFF. V gene TRBV9 combines with J gene TRBJ2-1; D possibly corresponds to TRBD2 (6 bases). CDR1 and CDR2 from the germline V gene are SGDLS and YYNGEE. The ends were cut back, 3 bases at V and 14 bases at J, with 15 bases in the middle. The CDR3 is 12 residues long.

V and J are TRBV28 and TRBJ1-2; D possibly corresponds to TRBD1 (6 bases). Trimming left V 3 bases short and J 0 bases short, with 11 bases between. CDR1 is MDHEN and CDR2 is SYDVKM in the germline V gene. The CDR3 sequence is 15 residues long. DNA for the CDR3: TGTGCCAGCAGTTTGGGGGCAGGGTCTAACTATGGCTACACCTTC. It translates to CASSLGAGSNYGYTF.

The chain joins TRBV9 to TRBJ2-7, with 9 positions matching TRBD1. Per germline, CDR1 SGDLS and CDR2 YYNGEE. The CDR3 consists of 16 residues. J gave up 0 bases and V 0 bases, and 4 bases lay outside the gene matches. The CDR3 loop reads CASSVGGDRVSYEQYF. For the CDR3, the DNA is TGTGCCAGCAGCGTAGGGGGGGACAGGGTCTCCTACGAGCAGTACTTC.

The J gene is TRBJ2-5, the V gene TRBV30, with D maybe TRBD1 (8 bases). The CDR3 contains 15 residues. Germline-derived CDR1 and CDR2 are GTSNPN and SVGIG (reference sequence). Between the trimmed V and J ends, which lost 4 bases and 5 bases, there was a span of 20 bases. CDR3 region: CAWTKQGGSWETQYF. The CDR3, as DNA: TGTGCCTGGACCAAACAGGGGGGGTCTTGGGAGACCCAGTACTTC. Variable domain in full (rest from reference TRBV30 and TRBJ2-5): SQTIHQWPATLVQPVGSPLSLECTVEGTSNPNLYWYRQAAGRGLQLLFYSVGIGQISSEVPQNLSASRPQDRQFILSSKKLLLSDSGFYLCAWTKQGGSWETQYFGPGTRLLVL.

This chain links TRBV9 with TRBJ1-5, with D maybe TRBD1 (6 bases). CDR1 and CDR2 from the germline V gene are SGDLS and YYNGEE. The length of the CDR3 is 13 residues. Trimming cost V 0 bases and J 5 bases, with 6 bases left between them. The CDR3 sequence is CASSVEGDQPQHF. The CDR3 nucleotides are TGTGCCAGCAGCGTAGAGGGGGATCAGCCCCAGCATTTT. Full variable domain (rest looked up from reference TRBV9 and TRBJ1-5): DSGVTQTPKHLITATGQRVTLRCSPRSGDLSVYWYQQSLDQGLQFLIQYYNGEERAKGNILERFSAQQFPDLHSELNLSSLELGDSALYFCASSVEGDQPQHFGDGTRLSIL.

The chain carries TRBV5-1 and TRBJ2-2; tentative D call: TRBD1 (6 bases). The germline CDR1 and CDR2 sequences are SGHRS and YFSETQ. With 0 bases removed from V and 4 bases from J, the gap between germline ends came to 16 bases. The length of the CDR3 is 17 residues. Here the CDR3 reads CASSLGSGQQGTGELFF. DNA of the CDR3: TGCGCCAGCAGCTTGGGATCCGGACAGCAGGGCACCGGGGAGCTGTTTTTT.

The chain has TRBV27 and TRBJ2-7; 7 nucleotides agree with TRBD1. CDR1 MNHEY and CDR2 SMNVEV come from the germline V gene (reference sequence). With V trimmed by 5 bases and J by 0 bases, 4 bases remained unmatched. This CDR3 spans 14 amino acids. For the CDR3, the DNA is TGTGCCAGCAGTGACCGGGACAGCTCCTACGAGCAGTACTTC. Protein: CASSDRDSSYEQYF.